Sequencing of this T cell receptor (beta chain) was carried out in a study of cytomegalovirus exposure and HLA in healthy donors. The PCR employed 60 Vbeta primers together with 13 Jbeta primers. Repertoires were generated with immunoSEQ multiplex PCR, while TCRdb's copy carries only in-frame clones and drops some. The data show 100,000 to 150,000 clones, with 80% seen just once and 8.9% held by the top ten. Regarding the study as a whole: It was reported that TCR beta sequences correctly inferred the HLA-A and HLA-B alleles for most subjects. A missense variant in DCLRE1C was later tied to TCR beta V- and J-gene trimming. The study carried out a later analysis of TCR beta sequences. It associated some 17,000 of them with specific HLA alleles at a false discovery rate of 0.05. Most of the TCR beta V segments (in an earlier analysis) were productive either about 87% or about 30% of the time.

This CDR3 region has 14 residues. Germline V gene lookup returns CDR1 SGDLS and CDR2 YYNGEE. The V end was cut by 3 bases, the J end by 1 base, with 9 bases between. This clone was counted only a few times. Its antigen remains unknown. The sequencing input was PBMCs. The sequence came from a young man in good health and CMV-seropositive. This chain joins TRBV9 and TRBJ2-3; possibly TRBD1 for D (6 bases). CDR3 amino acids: CASSAPGGTDTQYF. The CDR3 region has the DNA TGTGCCAGCAGCGCACCAGGGGGCACAGATACGCAGTATTTT.